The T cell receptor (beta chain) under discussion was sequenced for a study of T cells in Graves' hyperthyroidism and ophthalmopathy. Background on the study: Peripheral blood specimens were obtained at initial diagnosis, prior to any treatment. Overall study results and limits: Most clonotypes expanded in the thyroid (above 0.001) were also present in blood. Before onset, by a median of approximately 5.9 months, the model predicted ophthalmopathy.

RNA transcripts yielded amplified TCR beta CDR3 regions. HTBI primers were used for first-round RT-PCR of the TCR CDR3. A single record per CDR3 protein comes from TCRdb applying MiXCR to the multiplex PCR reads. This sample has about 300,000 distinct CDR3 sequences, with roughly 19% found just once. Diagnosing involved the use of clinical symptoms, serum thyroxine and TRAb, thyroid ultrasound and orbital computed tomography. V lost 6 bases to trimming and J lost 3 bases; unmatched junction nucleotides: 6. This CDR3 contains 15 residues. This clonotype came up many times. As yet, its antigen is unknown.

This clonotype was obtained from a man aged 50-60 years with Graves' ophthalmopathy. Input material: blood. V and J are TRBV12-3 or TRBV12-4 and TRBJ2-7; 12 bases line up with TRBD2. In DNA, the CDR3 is TGTGCCAGCAGCCCTAGCGGGAGGGCCTTCTACGAGCAGTACTTC. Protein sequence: CASSPSGRAFYEQYF.